The text below deals with one T cell receptor (beta chain). The entry originates in a study of technical replicates of blood from a handful of donors. Looked up from germline, CDR1 is MNHEY and CDR2 is SMNVEV (reference sequence). This CDR3 comprises 16 residues. The ends lost 8 bases at V and 8 bases at J; junction bases unmatched: 18. Only in-frame clones appear in the TCRdb table, and some are missing; sequencing was by immunoSEQ multiplex PCR. The sample contains about 74,000 clones, about 94% of which appear only once. The sequenced material came from T cells isolated from PBMCs. This TCR came from a human donor in good health. The V and J genes are TRBV27 and TRBJ2-1, with 7 bases aligning to TRBD2. CDR3 region: CASLLSRTSLRDEQFF. The CDR3 nucleotides are TGTGCCAGCCTCCTAAGTAGGACTAGTCTTCGGGATGAGCAGTTCTTC.